This section outlines one TCR beta chain sequence together with its context. Its antigen is unidentified. This entry belongs to a study of T cells in Graves' hyperthyroidism and ophthalmopathy. The wider study: Peripheral blood was taken when the disease was first diagnosed, before any treatment began. Study-level points and caveats: Most clonotypes expanded in the thyroid (above 0.001) were also present in blood.

Amplification of TCR beta CDR3 regions was performed using RNA transcripts as template. Researchers ran a first-round RT-PCR on the TCR CDR3 using the HTBI primer set. Via MiXCR, TCRdb re-called the multiplex PCR reads, giving one row per CDR3 protein. The sample records hundreds of thousands of distinct CDR3 sequences, under 20% being singletons. On the basis of clinical symptoms, serum thyroxine and TRAb, thyroid ultrasound and orbital computed tomography, diagnoses were made. The clonotype originates from a woman aged 50 to 60 with Graves' hyperthyroidism that later progressed to Graves' ophthalmopathy. The sample consisted of blood.

The CDR3 loop is CASSPLPADTQYF. In nucleotides, the CDR3 is TGTGCCAGCAGCCCGCTCCCCGCAGATACGCAGTATTTT. The chain carries TRBV2 and TRBJ2-3; D not certain. Germline values: CDR1 SNHLY, CDR2 FYNNEI. CDR3 length: 13 amino acids. V was trimmed by 6 bases and J by 4 bases, leaving 11 bases between them. The full variable domain, in which reference TRBV2 and TRBJ2-3 provide the parts outside the CDR3, is EPEVTQTPSHQVTQMGQEVILRCVPISNHLYFYWYRQILGQKVEFLVSFYNNEISEKSEIFDDQFSVERPDGSNFTLKIRSTKLEDSAMYFCASSPLPADTQYFGPGTRLTVL.